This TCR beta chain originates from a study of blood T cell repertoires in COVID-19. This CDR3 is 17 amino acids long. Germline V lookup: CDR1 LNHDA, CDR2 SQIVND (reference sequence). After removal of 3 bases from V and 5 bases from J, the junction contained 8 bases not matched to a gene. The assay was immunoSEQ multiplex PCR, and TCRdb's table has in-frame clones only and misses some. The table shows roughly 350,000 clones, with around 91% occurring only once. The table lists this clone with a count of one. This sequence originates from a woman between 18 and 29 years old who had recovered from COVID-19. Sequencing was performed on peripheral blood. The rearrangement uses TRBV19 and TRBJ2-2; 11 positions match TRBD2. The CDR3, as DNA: TGTGCCAGTAGTATCGGGCTAGCGGGAGGAGGGACCGGGGAGCTGTTTTTT. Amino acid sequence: CASSIGLAGGGTGELFF. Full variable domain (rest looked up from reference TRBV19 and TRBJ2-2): DGGITQSPKYLFRKEGQNVTLSCEQNLNHDAMYWYRQDPGQGLRLIYYSQIVNDFQKGDIAEGYSVSREKKESFPLTVTSAQKNPTAFYLCASSIGLAGGGTGELFFGEGSRLTVL.